This T cell receptor beta chain was profiled in a study of control samples from healthy donors and cancer patients. Profiled with immunoSEQ multiplex PCR; TCRdb holds only in-frame clones, not every one. Among about 130,000 clones listed, more than 75% were seen once. The trim removed 6 bases at V and 7 bases at J, leaving 7 bases unmatched. The CDR3 is 15 amino acids. Germline-derived CDR1 and CDR2 are KGHSH and LQKENI. This sequence joins TRBV18 and TRBJ2-1, with 12 bases that match TRBD2. Sequenced sample: blood. The receptor was isolated from a man aged 18 to 29 in good health. CDR3 in amino acids: CASSPGTSGRNEQFF. The DNA of the CDR3 is TGTGCCAGCTCGCCCGGGACTAGCGGGCGGAATGAGCAGTTCTTC.